One sample yielded the 12 T cell receptor beta chains listed below, sequenced in a study of T cells expressing NK-cell markers. For each CDR3 protein, TCRdb gives one entry from its re-call of the 5' RACE reads, without DNA. Its table lists about 300,000 distinct CDR3 sequences. Sequencing was carried out using blood T cells: a sorted CD56 or NKG2C T cell subset, CD4+ or CD8+ T cells, or bulk PBMC T cells (not recorded which). Every receptor here comes from a woman between 18 and 69 years old in good health.

The chain uses TRBV25-1 and TRBJ1-1; TCRdb lists TRBD1, though no DNA is available to test this call. This CDR3 region has 15 residues. CDR1 and CDR2 from the germline V gene are MGHDK and SYGVNS. The CDR3 sequence: CASSGQGGLNTEAFF. Complete variable domain (other parts from reference TRBV25-1 and TRBJ1-1): EADIYQTPRYLVIGTGKKITLECSQTMGHDKMYWYQQDPGMELHLIHYSYGVNSTEKGDLSSESTVSRIRTEHFPLTLESARPSHTSQYLCASSGQGGLNTEAFFGQGTRLTVV.

The rearrangement links TRBV20-1 to TRBJ1-2; TCRdb calls TRBD1, which cannot be checked without DNA. The CDR3 covers 14 residues. CDR1 is DFQATT, CDR2 SNEGSKA, per germline (reference sequence). CDR3 region: CSATGQGGEYGYTF.

The chain couples TRBV20-1 to TRBJ1-2; TCRdb returns TRBD1, unconfirmable since there is no DNA. In germline, CDR1 is DFQATT, CDR2 SNEGSKA (reference sequence). The CDR3 contains 14 residues. CDR3 loop: CSSEVRGTHYGYTF.

J is TRBJ2-3 and V is TRBV11-2; TCRdb's D call of TRBD1 is untestable without DNA. Germline CDR1 is SGHAT and CDR2 is FQNNGV. The CDR3 runs to 14 residues. The CDR3 spells CASAPAAGGTEQYF.

This chain uses TRBV27 with TRBJ1-1. This CDR3 spans 13 amino acids. CDR1 MNHEY and CDR2 SMNVEV come from the germline V gene (reference sequence). The CDR3 sequence is CASSPRMLSEAFF.

V and J are TRBV9 and TRBJ2-1; with no DNA, the TCRdb D assignment of TRBD1 cannot be verified. Looked up from germline, CDR1 is SGDLS and CDR2 is YYNGEE. CDR3 length: 15 amino acids. CDR3: CASSPMFGGAIEQFF.

CDR3 in amino acids: CASTNGGDRGADTQYF. This chain links TRBV28 with TRBJ2-3; with no DNA, the TCRdb D assignment of TRBD1 cannot be verified. In germline, CDR1 is MDHEN, CDR2 SYDVKM. The CDR3 runs 16 residues. Complete variable domain (other parts from reference TRBV28 and TRBJ2-3): DVKVTQSSRYLVKRTGEKVFLECVQDMDHENMFWYRQDPGLGLRLIYFSYDVKMKEKGDIPEGYSVSREKKERFSLILESASTNQTSMYLCASTNGGDRGADTQYFGPGTRLTVL.

J is TRBJ2-5 and V is TRBV12-3 or TRBV12-4. The CDR3 sequence is 11 residues long. CDR3 sequence reads: CASSTTETQYF.

The chain carries TRBV9 and TRBJ2-1. Germline V lookup: CDR1 SGDLS, CDR2 YYNGEE. The CDR3 spans 12 residues. CDR3 sequence reads: CASSSQHNEQFF.

The chain combines TRBV20-1 with TRBJ1-4. The CDR3 totals 11 residues. CDR1 is DFQATT, CDR2 SNEGSKA, per germline (reference sequence). The CDR3 loop reads CSALDEEKLFF.

This rearrangement joins TRBV29-1 to TRBJ1-1. Germline V gives CDR1 SQVTM, CDR2 ANQGSEA. This CDR3 has 12 amino acids. The CDR3 here is CSVEERNTEAFF.

The V gene is TRBV11-2, the J gene TRBJ2-3; TCRdb names TRBD1, which stays unverified in the absence of DNA. Germline V gives CDR1 SGHAT, CDR2 FQNNGV. This CDR3 has 16 amino acids. This CDR3 reads CASSLDGTGVTDTQYF.